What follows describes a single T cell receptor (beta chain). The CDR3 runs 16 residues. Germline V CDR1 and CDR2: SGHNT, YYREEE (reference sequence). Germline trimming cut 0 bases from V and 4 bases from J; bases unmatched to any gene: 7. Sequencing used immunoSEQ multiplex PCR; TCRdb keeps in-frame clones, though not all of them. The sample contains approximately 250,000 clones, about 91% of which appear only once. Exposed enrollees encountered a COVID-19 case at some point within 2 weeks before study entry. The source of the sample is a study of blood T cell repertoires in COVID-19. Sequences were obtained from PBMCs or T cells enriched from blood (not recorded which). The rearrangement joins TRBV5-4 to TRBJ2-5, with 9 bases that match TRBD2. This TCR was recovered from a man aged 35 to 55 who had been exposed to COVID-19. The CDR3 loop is CASSLGSGGTRETQYF. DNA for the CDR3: TGTGCCAGCAGCTTGGGTAGCGGGGGAACTCGAGAGACCCAGTACTTC.